Listed here is a single T cell receptor beta chain. The CDR3 is made up of 16 amino acids. V gave up 3 bases and J gave up 3 bases; unmatched junction bases: 8. Germline V gene sequence: CDR1 SGHTA, CDR2 FQGNSA. Libraries were prepared by immunoSEQ multiplex PCR; TCRdb keeps only in-frame clonotypes and omits some of them. The sample yields under 30,000 clones, roughly 71% seen once. One to two pinch biopsies were taken from the rectum during colonoscopy. The record originates from a study of pediatric ulcerative colitis. The chain employs TRBV7-2 and TRBJ2-1, with 7 bases that match TRBD2. Sequenced input: gut tissue. The receptor was isolated from a boy under 18 with severe ulcerative colitis. CDR3 nucleotides: TGTGCCAGCAGCTTTTCCGGGACTACCTACTACAATGAGCAGTTCTTC. This codes for CASSFSGTTYYNEQFF.